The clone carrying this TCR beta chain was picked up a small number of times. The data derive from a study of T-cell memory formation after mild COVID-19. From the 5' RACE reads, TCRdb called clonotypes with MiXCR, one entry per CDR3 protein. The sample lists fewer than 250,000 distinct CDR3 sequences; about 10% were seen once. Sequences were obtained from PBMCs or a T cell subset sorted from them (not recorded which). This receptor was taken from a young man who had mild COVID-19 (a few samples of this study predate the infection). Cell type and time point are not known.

CDR3 DNA: TGTGCCAGCAGTTGGACAGTTAGCAATCAGCCCCAGCATTTT. The encoded protein is CASSWTVSNQPQHF. The chain couples TRBV7-2 to TRBJ1-5; maybe TRBD1 (6 bases). Trimming left V 6 bases short and J 0 bases short, with 9 bases between. The CDR3 covers 14 residues. CDR1 and CDR2 (germline): SGHTA, FQGNSA.